The present TCR beta chain was sequenced within a study of blood T cell repertoires in COVID-19. As originally analysed: Estimates of nucleated cell counts were drawn from the amplification of reference gene primers. The assay was immunoSEQ multiplex PCR, and TCRdb's table has in-frame clones only and misses some. V, J and clone size are those of that table, while D and trimming were read from the DNA. The profile shows tens of thousands of clones, approximately 79% of them singletons. Per the germline V gene, CDR1 is MDHEN and CDR2 is SYDVKM. V shed 3 bases and J 4 bases; nucleotides not matched to a gene: 8. This CDR3 spans 15 amino acids.

Sequencing input: peripheral blood. The chain combines TRBV28 with TRBJ2-5, with 7 bases aligning to TRBD2. The clonotype was recovered from a man aged 55 to 69 with active or convalescent COVID-19. CDR3 protein: CASSFSSAGVETQYF. In DNA form, the CDR3 reads TGTGCCAGCAGTTTCAGTTCGGCGGGGGTAGAGACCCAGTACTTC.